The rows below give T cell receptor beta chains drawn from one sample of a study of blood T cell repertoires in COVID-19. Sequencing was performed with immunoSEQ multiplex PCR; in TCRdb, only in-frame clones are kept and a portion is missing. The sample has 60,000 to 70,000 clones; roughly 84% are singletons. Sequences were obtained from peripheral blood. The source of these receptors is a man in his fifties or sixties with active COVID-19. CDR3s include the opening cysteine and the closing phenylalanine or tryptophan. A D gene is named only where the DNA matches it firmly. A clone size is listed for some rows: how often the clone was seen (once, few, many), or a class if it is expanded.

J gene | V gene | D gene | clone size | CDR3 protein | CDR3 DNA
TRBJ2-3 | TRBV15 | TRBD1 | NA | CATSPVGTGGLDTQYF | TGTGCCACCAGTCCCGTGGGGACAGGGGGCTTAGATACGCAGTATTTT
TRBJ1-1 | TRBV14 | NA | once | CASSLYERRTEAFF | TGTGCCAGCAGCCTGTACGAGAGGAGGACTGAAGCTTTCTTT
TRBJ2-1 | TRBV11-2 | NA | NA | CASSLDLSSYNEQFF | TGTGCCAGCAGCTTAGACCTTAGCTCCTACAATGAGCAGTTCTTC
TRBJ2-5 | TRBV4-3 | NA | NA | CASSRRDQETQYF | TGCGCCAGCAGCCGCAGGGATCAAGAGACCCAGTACTTC
TRBJ2-7 | TRBV2 | TRBD1 | NA | CASRGTDLYEQYF | TGTGCCAGCAGAGGGACAGACCTCTACGAGCAGTACTTC
TRBJ1-1 | TRBV30 | NA | NA | CAWSGFRPRKIEAFF | TGTGCCTGGAGTGGTTTCCGTCCGCGAAAAATTGAAGCTTTCTTT
TRBJ2-7 | TRBV15 | NA | once | CATSRDRGNEQYF | TGTGCCACCAGCAGAGATAGAGGGAACGAGCAGTACTTC
TRBJ2-1 | TRBV28 | TRBD2 | NA | CASSLFSGGVYEQFF | TGTGCCAGCAGTTTATTCAGCGGGGGGGTATATGAGCAGTTCTTC
TRBJ1-1 | TRBV19 | NA | NA | CASSTRDSAEAFF | TGTGCCAGTAGTACCCGGGACTCCGCTGAAGCTTTCTTT
TRBJ2-1 | TRBV7-9 | NA | NA | CASSPLAGDNEQFF | TGTGCCAGCAGCCCGCTGGCAGGGGACAATGAGCAGTTCTTC
TRBJ1-6 | TRBV7-2 | NA | NA | CASSLIAQASSPLHF | TGTGCCAGCAGCTTAATTGCACAGGCCTCCTCACCCCTCCACTTT
TRBJ1-1 | TRBV6-5 | TRBD1 | NA | CASNRGGTEAFF | TGTGCCAGTAACAGGGGCGGCACTGAAGCTTTCTTT
TRBJ2-5 | TRBV5-1 | NA | NA | CASSLVAGPEEQYF | TGCGCCAGCAGCTTGGTGGCAGGGCCAGAGGAACAATACTTC
TRBJ2-2 | TRBV5-4 | NA | NA | CASSSSPGGELFF | TGTGCCAGCAGCTCTAGCCCAGGCGGGGAGCTGTTTTTT
TRBJ1-2 | TRBV5-4 | TRBD1 | NA | CASSFRQGAQGYTF | TGTGCCAGCAGCTTTCGTCAGGGGGCGCAAGGCTACACCTTC
TRBJ2-1 | TRBV2 | TRBD1 | few | CASSFTGGEQFF | TGTGCCAGCAGTTTTACAGGGGGTGAGCAGTTCTTC
TRBJ2-5 | TRBV20-1 | TRBD1 | NA | CSAYRGETQYF | TGCAGTGCGTACAGGGGAGAGACCCAGTACTTC
TRBJ2-2 | TRBV7-9 | NA | NA | CASSPNYEITNTGELFF | TGTGCCAGCAGCCCCAACTACGAGATCACTAACACCGGGGAGCTGTTTTTT
TRBJ2-1 | TRBV7-8 | TRBD1 | NA | CASTVRGRHEQFF | TGTGCCAGCACCGTCAGGGGGAGACATGAGCAGTTCTTC
TRBJ2-5 | TRBV19 | TRBD2 | NA | CASTEGGRETQYF | TGTGCCAGTACTGAGGGAGGGAGGGAGACCCAGTACTTC
TRBJ2-3 | TRBV11-2 | NA | NA | CASSSVGARLSTDTQYF | TGTGCCAGCAGCTCTGTGGGGGCCAGGCTAAGCACAGATACGCAGTATTTT
TRBJ2-1 | TRBV6-2/TRBV6-3 | NA | NA | CASSYLEVMGNNEQFF | TGTGCCAGCAGTTACCTAGAGGTCATGGGTAACAATGAGCAGTTCTTC
TRBJ2-2 | TRBV27 | TRBD2 | once | CASSLFPLGGLAPGELFF | TGTGCCAGCAGTTTATTTCCCCTCGGAGGACTAGCGCCCGGGGAGCTGTTTTTT
TRBJ1-1 | TRBV5-4 | NA | once | CASSLGPGGRNTEAFF | TGTGCCAGCAGCTTGGGGCCCGGGGGTAGAAACACTGAAGCTTTCTTT
TRBJ2-3 | TRBV12-5 | TRBD2 | NA | CASAPGGYSTDTQYF | TGTGCTAGTGCCCCGGGGGGGTACAGCACAGATACGCAGTATTTT
TRBJ2-2 | TRBV7-9 | TRBD1 | NA | CASSSPSGQTGTGELFF | TGTGCCAGCAGCTCCCCATCGGGACAGACGGGCACCGGGGAGCTGTTTTTT
TRBJ2-3 | TRBV4-2 | TRBD2 | NA | CASSQGEGSGDTQYF | TGTGCCAGCAGCCAGGGGGAGGGGTCGGGAGATACGCAGTATTTT
TRBJ1-1 | TRBV3-1/TRBV3-2 | NA | NA | CASSQDVSLEIQENTEAFF | TGTGCCAGCAGCCAAGATGTGAGTTTAGAAATACAGGAGAACACTGAAGCTTTCTTT
TRBJ1-2 | TRBV5-6 | NA | NA | CASSLGGTGGYTF | TGTGCCAGCAGCTTGGGCGGCACGGGGGGCTACACCTTC